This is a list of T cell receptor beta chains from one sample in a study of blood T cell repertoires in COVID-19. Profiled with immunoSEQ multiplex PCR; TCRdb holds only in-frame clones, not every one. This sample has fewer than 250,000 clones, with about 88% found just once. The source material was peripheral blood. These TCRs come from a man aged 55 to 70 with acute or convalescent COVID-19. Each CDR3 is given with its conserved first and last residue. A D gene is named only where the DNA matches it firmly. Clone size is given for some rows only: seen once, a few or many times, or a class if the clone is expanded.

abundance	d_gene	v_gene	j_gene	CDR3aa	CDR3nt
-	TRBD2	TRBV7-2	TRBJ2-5	CASSRVSGAGGPETQYF	TGTGCCAGCAGCCGGGTCTCAGGGGCGGGGGGGCCGGAGACCCAGTACTTC
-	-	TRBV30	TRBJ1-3	CAWSVRGGLGNTIYF	TGTGCCTGGAGTGTACGCGGGGGTCTTGGAAACACCATATATTTT
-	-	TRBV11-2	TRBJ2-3	CASATHSQRSTDTQYF	TGTGCCAGCGCCACGCATTCTCAGCGGAGCACAGATACGCAGTATTTT
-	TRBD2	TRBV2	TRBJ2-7	CASLREAASYEQYF	TGTGCCAGCCTCCGGGAGGCAGCCTCCTACGAGCAGTACTTC
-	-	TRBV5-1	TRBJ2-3	CASSPSGTYPTDTQYF	TGCGCCAGCAGCCCCAGCGGAACCTATCCCACAGATACGCAGTATTTT
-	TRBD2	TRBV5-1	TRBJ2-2	CASSSIPGGPTGELFF	TGCGCCAGCAGCTCTATTCCGGGGGGGCCCACCGGGGAGCTGTTTTTT
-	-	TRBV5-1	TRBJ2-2	CASSSLPQDYTGELFF	TGCGCCAGCAGCTCCCTCCCCCAGGATTACACCGGGGAGCTGTTTTTT
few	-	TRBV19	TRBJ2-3	CASSIWESDTQYF	TGTGCCAGTAGTATCTGGGAGTCCGATACGCAGTATTTT
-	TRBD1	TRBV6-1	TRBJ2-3	CASSETGAYTDTQYF	TGTGCCAGCAGTGAAACAGGGGCGTACACAGATACGCAGTATTTT
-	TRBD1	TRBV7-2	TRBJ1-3	CASSLGTGGFSGNTIYF	TGTGCCAGCAGCTTAGGGACAGGCGGCTTCTCTGGAAACACCATATATTTT
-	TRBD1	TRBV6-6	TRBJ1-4	CASSRAGQGAVGSNEKLFF	TGTGCCAGCAGTCGGGCGGGACAGGGGGCAGTGGGTTCTAATGAAAAACTGTTTTTT
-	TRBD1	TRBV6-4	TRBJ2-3	CASSDRGLGTDTQYF	TGTGCCAGCAGTGACAGGGGGCTGGGCACAGATACGCAGTATTTT
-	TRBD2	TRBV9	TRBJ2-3	CASSPQRGHTDTQYF	TGTGCCAGCAGCCCGCAGCGGGGGCACACAGATACGCAGTATTTT
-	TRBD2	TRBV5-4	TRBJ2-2	CASSVGTSTGELFF	TGTGCCAGCAGCGTCGGGACTAGCACCGGGGAGCTGTTTTTT
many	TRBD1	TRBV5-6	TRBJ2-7	CASSPGQNEQYF	TGTGCCAGCAGCCCGGGACAGAACGAGCAGTACTTC
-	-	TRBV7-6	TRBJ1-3	CASAGGVIVSGNTIYF	TGTGCCAGCGCCGGCGGAGTAATCGTCTCTGGAAACACCATATATTTT
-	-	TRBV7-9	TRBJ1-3	CASIQDGYTIYF	TGTGCCAGCATCCAGGATGGATACACCATATATTTT
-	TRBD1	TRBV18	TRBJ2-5	CASSLGQQETQYF	TGTGCCAGCTCACTGGGACAGCAAGAGACCCAGTACTTC
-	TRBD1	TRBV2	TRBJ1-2	CASRATGIDGYTF	TGTGCCAGCAGGGCGACAGGGATCGATGGCTACACCTTC
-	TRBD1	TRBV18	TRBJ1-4	CASSPTGGGEKLFF	TGTGCCAGCTCACCGACAGGGGGCGGTGAAAAACTGTTTTTT
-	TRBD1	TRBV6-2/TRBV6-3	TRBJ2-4	CASSNKQGLAKNIQYF	TGTGCCAGCAGTAACAAACAGGGGTTAGCCAAAAACATTCAGTACTTC
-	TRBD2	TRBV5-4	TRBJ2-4	CASSLALLAGGPGAKNIQYF	TGTGCCAGCAGCTTGGCCCTACTAGCGGGGGGCCCCGGAGCCAAAAACATTCAGTACTTC
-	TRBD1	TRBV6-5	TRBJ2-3	CASRSDRGTDTQYF	TGTGCCAGCAGGTCCGACAGGGGAACAGATACGCAGTATTTT
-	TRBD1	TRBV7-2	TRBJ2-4	CASSSPAGDRVAENIQYF	TGTGCCAGCAGCTCCCCGGCAGGGGACAGGGTTGCGGAAAACATTCAGTACTTC
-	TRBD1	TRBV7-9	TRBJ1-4	CASSLLARGRRTNEKLFF	TGTGCCAGCAGCTTACTCGCCAGGGGGCGCCGGACTAATGAAAAACTGTTTTTT
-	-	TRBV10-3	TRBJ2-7	CAISGLLGTTYEQYF	TGTGCCATCAGTGGGTTGCTGGGGACAACCTACGAGCAGTACTTC
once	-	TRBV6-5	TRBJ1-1	CASRLPGRNTEAFF	TGTGCCAGCAGATTACCAGGTAGGAACACTGAAGCTTTCTTT
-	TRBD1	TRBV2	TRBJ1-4	CASSRDSGEKLFF	TGTGCCAGCAGTAGGGACAGCGGAGAAAAACTGTTTTTT
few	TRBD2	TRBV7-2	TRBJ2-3	CASSSWASGGASDTQYF	TGTGCCAGCAGCTCATGGGCAAGCGGGGGGGCTTCAGATACGCAGTATTTT
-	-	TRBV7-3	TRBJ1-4	CASSRKRGRDEKLFF	TGTGCCAGCAGCAGAAAGCGAGGGAGGGATGAAAAACTGTTTTTT
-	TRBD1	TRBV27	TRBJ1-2	CASSSPGGSSYGYTF	TGTGCCAGCAGTTCGCCAGGGGGCTCAAGCTATGGCTACACCTTC
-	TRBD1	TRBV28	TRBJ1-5	CATRDRAQPQHF	TGTGCCACGAGGGACAGGGCTCAGCCCCAGCATTTT
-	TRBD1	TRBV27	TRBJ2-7	CASSPRQGRPYEQYF	TGTGCCAGCAGTCCACGACAGGGAAGACCCTACGAGCAGTACTTC
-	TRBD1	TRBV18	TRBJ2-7	CASSLAGTGGYEQYF	TGTGCCAGCTCACTCGCCGGGACAGGGGGCTACGAGCAGTACTTC